One sample yielded the 28 T cell receptor beta chains listed below, sequenced in a study of cytomegalovirus exposure and HLA in healthy donors. Using immunoSEQ multiplex PCR, the repertoire was profiled, and TCRdb retains in-frame clones only, with some absent. This sample has 80,000 to 90,000 clones, with 95% to 98% found just once. What was sequenced was PBMCs. All receptors derive from a man between 18 and 29 years old in good health and CMV-seronegative.

The chain joins TRBV18 to TRBJ2-1, with 7 bases aligning to TRBD2. V was pared by 1 base and J by 5 bases, with 8 bases of the junction left unmatched. Germline V gene lookup returns CDR1 KGHSH and CDR2 LQKENI. This CDR3 comprises 16 residues. The CDR3: CASSPLSGTLNNEQFF. The CDR3 region has the DNA TGTGCCAGCTCACCACTGAGCGGGACCCTAAACAATGAGCAGTTCTTC.

V and J are TRBV30 and TRBJ2-5, with 9 bases aligning to TRBD1. CDR1 and CDR2 from the germline V gene are GTSNPN and SVGIG (reference sequence). The length of the CDR3 is 14 residues. The ends lost 3 bases at V and 4 bases at J; junction bases unmatched: 6. The CDR3 loop is CAWRGQGIRETQYF. The CDR3 bases are TGTGCCTGGAGGGGACAGGGTATCCGAGAGACCCAGTACTTC.

The chain couples TRBV28 to TRBJ2-7, with 7 bases aligning to TRBD2. In germline, CDR1 is MDHEN, CDR2 SYDVKM. CDR3 size: 14 residues. V dropped 6 bases and J dropped 2; count of bases not matched to a gene: 7. DNA of the CDR3: TGTGCCAGCAGCAGTCCGGGACTACCCTACGAGCAGTACTTC. It specifies CASSSPGLPYEQYF.

The chain has TRBV4-2 and TRBJ2-7; D may be TRBD2 (5 bases). Trimming removed 0 bases at V and 4 bases at J, with 10 bases between. This CDR3 has 14 residues. Germline assignment: CDR1 LGHNA and CDR2 YNFKEQ. This CDR3 is CASSQDWTDYEQYF. The DNA of the CDR3 is TGTGCCAGCAGCCAAGACTGGACTGATTACGAGCAGTACTTC.

This chain links TRBV9 with TRBJ2-3; 7 bases are shared with TRBD2. Germline assignment: CDR1 SGDLS and CDR2 YYNGEE. V trimming: 4 bases; J trimming: 1 base; junction bases outside the gene matches: 12. CDR3 length: 17 amino acids. As DNA, the CDR3 is TGTGCCAGCAGCCACGAGGTACGAAGCGGGGGCACAGATACGCAGTATTTT. This codes for CASSHEVRSGGTDTQYF.

The chain joins TRBV28 to TRBJ1-5, with TRBD1 matching over 7 bases. The length of the CDR3 is 15 residues. V lost 3 bases to trimming and J lost 2 bases; unmatched junction nucleotides: 4. The germline gives CDR1 MDHEN, CDR2 SYDVKM. In DNA, the CDR3 is TGTGCCAGCAGTTTCCCCGGACAGGGCAATCAGCCCCAGCATTTT. Its translation is CASSFPGQGNQPQHF.

The V call is TRBV9, the J call TRBJ1-2; D gene uncertain. The CDR3 loop spans 14 amino acids. Trimming cost V 2 bases and J 8 bases, with 16 bases left between them. The germline V gene has CDR1 SGDLS and CDR2 YYNGEE. The CDR3 bases are TGTGCCAGCAGCGTGGAGGCGAGAACGGGAGGCTACACCTTC. This encodes CASSVEARTGGYTF.

J is TRBJ2-2 and V is TRBV5-4; 10 positions match TRBD2. CDR3 length: 16 residues. The V gene end was trimmed by 4 bases and the J gene end by 0 bases; junction bases not matched to a gene: 3. CDR1 SGHNT and CDR2 YYREEE come from the germline V gene (reference sequence). CDR3 nucleotide sequence: TGTGCCAGCAGCCCAAGCGGGAGGGCGAACACCGGGGAGCTGTTTTTT. It encodes CASSPSGRANTGELFF.

V gene TRBV5-1 combines with J gene TRBJ1-5; weak D call: TRBD1 (5 bases). The CDR3 totals 14 residues. V dropped 2 bases and J dropped 2 bases, with 8 bases sitting between them. The germline V gene encodes CDR1 SGHRS and CDR2 YFSETQ. CDR3 DNA sequence: TGCGCCAGCAGCTTAGGGGATCGCAATCAGCCCCAGCATTTT. Translation: CASSLGDRNQPQHF.

The V and J genes are TRBV11-2 and TRBJ1-2; D remains unclear. The CDR3 consists of 13 residues. The germline V and J ends were trimmed by 1 base and 5 bases, with 8 bases remaining between them. Germline V CDR1 and CDR2: SGHAT, FQNNGV. The CDR3 loop reads CASSLGANYGYTF. The CDR3 DNA reads as TGTGCCAGCAGCTTAGGGGCAAATTATGGCTACACCTTC.

The chain uses TRBV27 and TRBJ1-1, with D hard to call. Trimming removed 2 bases from V and 3 bases from J, with 7 bases in between. The CDR3 length is 13 residues. The germline gives CDR1 MNHEY, CDR2 SMNVEV (reference sequence). This CDR3 is CASSLAGDTEAFF. Written as DNA, the CDR3 is TGTGCCAGCAGTTTAGCCGGGGACACTGAAGCTTTCTTT.

The chain couples TRBV28 to TRBJ1-5; no definite D call. V lost 1 base to trimming and J lost 9 bases, with 7 bases between them. The CDR3 is made up of 12 amino acids. Germline V gene lookup returns CDR1 MDHEN and CDR2 SYDVKM. In DNA, the CDR3 is TGTGCCAGCAGTTTATCCCTTAGGCCCCAGCATTTT. It translates to CASSLSLRPQHF.

V usage is TRBV25-1 and J usage is TRBJ1-1, with a weak D call TRBD1 (6 bases). The V gene's germline CDR1 is MGHDK and CDR2 SYGVNS. The CDR3 is 14 amino acids. The V and J ends lost 1 base and 6 bases respectively, with 12 bases between them. DNA for the CDR3: TGTGCCAGCAGTGAATCCAGGGGTAGCGCTGAAGCTTTCTTT. Translated: CASSESRGSAEAFF.

The chain links TRBV28 to TRBJ1-5; perhaps TRBD1 as D (5 bases). The CDR3 runs to 15 residues. The V and J ends lost 8 bases and 5 bases respectively, with 19 bases between them. The germline V gene encodes CDR1 MDHEN and CDR2 SYDVKM. In DNA form, the CDR3 reads TGTGCCAGCCTAACTGACAGCACTTTTGATCAGCCCCAGCATTTT. This sequence encodes CASLTDSTFDQPQHF.

The V and J genes are TRBV10-3 and TRBJ1-4; TRBD1 matches at 7 bases. The trim removed 4 bases at V and 5 bases at J, leaving 4 bases unmatched. The CDR3 is 14 amino acids. Germline CDR1 is ENHRY and CDR2 is SYGVKD. The CDR3: CAISATGPNEKLFF. CDR3 nucleotide sequence: TGTGCCATCAGTGCGACAGGGCCCAATGAAAAACTGTTTTTT.

The V and J genes are TRBV6-1 and TRBJ1-3; D is ambiguous. Germline CDR1 MNHNS, CDR2 SASEGT. This CDR3 has 14 amino acids. V lost 2 bases to trimming and J lost 1 base, with 6 bases between them. The CDR3 DNA is TGTGCCAGCAGTGAATCGGGATCTGGAAACACCATATATTTT. Translating gives CASSESGSGNTIYF.

The chain couples TRBV9 to TRBJ2-2, with TRBD2 matching over 14 bases. The CDR3 is 20 residues long. CDR1 and CDR2 from the germline V gene are SGDLS and YYNGEE. Trimming removed 4 bases from V and 7 bases from J; junction bases left unmatched: 18. The CDR3 DNA reads TGTGCCAGCAGCCCCCGACCCCGACTAGCGGGAGGGCACGTCGGCGGGGAGCTGTTTTTT. Translating it yields CASSPRPRLAGGHVGGELFF.

This clone is a singleton in its sample. The rearrangement links TRBV27 to TRBJ2-7; TRBD1 matches 8 bases. Trimming removed 7 bases from V and 3 bases from J; junction bases left unmatched: 5. The CDR3 extends over 13 amino acids. Looked up from germline, CDR1 is MNHEY and CDR2 is SMNVEV (reference sequence). The CDR3 is CASTRGQGYEQYF. CDR3 in DNA: TGTGCCAGCACACGAGGACAGGGCTACGAGCAGTACTTC.

The J gene is TRBJ2-4, the V gene TRBV6-1, with 9 nucleotides matching TRBD1. Unmatched junction bases numbered 10, after V lost 6 bases and J lost 7 bases. The CDR3 length is 15 residues. The V gene's germline CDR1 is MNHNS and CDR2 SASEGT. The CDR3 sequence: CASSPTDRGGNIQYF. The CDR3 DNA reads TGTGCCAGCAGCCCTACCGACAGGGGGGGTAACATTCAGTACTTC.

This chain uses TRBV9 with TRBJ2-1; 11 nucleotides match TRBD2. Germline loops: CDR1 SGDLS, CDR2 YYNGEE. V shed 3 bases and J 10 bases; nucleotides not matched to a gene: 12. The CDR3 sequence is 16 residues long. The chain's CDR3 is CASSAGIAGGTAEQFF. CDR3 sequence (DNA): TGTGCCAGCAGCGCCGGAATAGCGGGAGGGACTGCAGAGCAGTTCTTC.

The chain employs TRBV6-6 and TRBJ1-1; tentatively, D is TRBD1 (5 bases). V was cut by 0 bases and J by 3 bases, with 11 bases left in between. The CDR3 has 15 residues. Germline CDR1 is MNHNY and CDR2 is SVGAGI (reference sequence). The CDR3 reads CASSYSTVRDTEAFF. For the CDR3, the DNA is TGTGCCAGCAGTTACTCGACGGTCAGGGACACTGAAGCTTTCTTT.

This clone was detected only once. This chain connects TRBV5-5 to TRBJ2-5; possibly TRBD2 for D (5 bases). With 4 bases removed from V and 0 bases from J, the gap between germline ends came to 10 bases. The CDR3 contains 14 residues. Germline V gene lookup returns CDR1 SGHKS and CDR2 YYEKEE (reference sequence). CDR3 bases: TGTGCCAGCAGCGTGAGGGCTCACCAAGAGACCCAGTACTTC. This codes for CASSVRAHQETQYF.

The chain is built from TRBV7-3 and TRBJ2-3; TRBD2 matches 9 bases. This CDR3 is built from 15 residues. The V gene end was trimmed by 2 bases and the J gene end by 4 bases; junction bases not matched to a gene: 4. Germline CDR1 SGHTA, CDR2 FQGTGA. In DNA form, the CDR3 reads TGTGCCAGCAGCTTAGGCGGGAGGGCCGCAGATACGCAGTATTTT. This gives the protein CASSLGGRAADTQYF.

CDR3 nucleotide sequence: TGTGCCAGCAGCATTTCGTACGAGCAGTACTTC. Its protein product is CASSISYEQYF. The chain couples TRBV7-9 to TRBJ2-7, with D hard to call. Per germline, CDR1 SEHNR and CDR2 FQNEAQ (reference sequence). The ends were cut back, 5 bases at V and 4 bases at J, with 6 bases in the middle. This CDR3 has 11 residues.

The chain combines TRBV29-1 with TRBJ1-1, with TRBD1 as a possible D gene (5 bases). The V end lost 5 bases, the J end lost 7 bases, and 14 bases lay between the germline ends. Germline V gives CDR1 SQVTM, CDR2 ANQGSEA. CDR3 length: 12 amino acids. The CDR3 region is CSVQYGGDEAFF. CDR3 in DNA: TGCAGCGTTCAGTACGGGGGTGATGAAGCTTTCTTT.

V usage is TRBV11-3 and J usage is TRBJ2-5; maybe TRBD2 (6 bases). The CDR3 loop spans 15 amino acids. The V and J ends lost 4 bases and 0 bases respectively, with 12 bases between them. The germline gives CDR1 SGHNT, CDR2 YENEEA. CDR3 coding DNA: TGTGCCAGCAGCTCTCGGGACTTGTACCAAGAGACCCAGTACTTC. As protein: CASSSRDLYQETQYF.

The chain employs TRBV5-1 and TRBJ2-7, with 8 bases that match TRBD2. This CDR3 comprises 14 residues. The ends lost 7 bases at V and 0 bases at J; junction bases unmatched: 6. Germline values: CDR1 SGHRS, CDR2 YFSETQ. For the CDR3, the DNA is TGCGCCAGCCGAGATAGCGGGAACTCCTACGAGCAGTACTTC. It codes for CASRDSGNSYEQYF.

In DNA form, the CDR3 reads TGTGCCAGCGAGGGGGGGTTCGCTGAAGCTTTCTTT. It codes for CASEGGFAEAFF. This chain connects TRBV28 to TRBJ1-1, with D maybe TRBD1 (6 bases). The V end lost 8 bases, the J end lost 6 bases, and 13 bases lay between the germline ends. The CDR3 consists of 12 residues. Germline assignment: CDR1 MDHEN and CDR2 SYDVKM.